A single sample gave rise to the 26 T cell receptor beta chains below, sequenced in a study of response to subunit inactivated influenza vaccine. TCRdb independently ran MiXCR on the RT-PCR reads; one entry per CDR3 protein. The repertoire holds hundreds of thousands of distinct CDR3 sequences, with more than 15% as singletons. The material sequenced was CD4+ T cells sorted from PBMCs, taken less than 30 months after vaccination. All receptors derive from a man aged 50-75 years who received an inactivated influenza vaccine.

The table lists this clonotype with many counts. This chain uses TRBV7-2 with TRBJ2-7; 9 nucleotides agree with TRBD2. Trimming at V came to 5 bases and at J to 6 bases, leaving 11 bases not matched to a gene. The CDR3 totals 15 residues. Germline CDR1 and CDR2: SGHTA and FQGNSA. The CDR3 spells CASSPAGTSYGEQYF. CDR3 bases: TGTGCCAGCAGCCCAGCCGGGACTAGCTATGGCGAGCAGTACTTC.

V is TRBV10-3 and J is TRBJ2-7, with 9 bases fitting TRBD2. Unmatched junction bases numbered 5, after V lost 8 bases and J lost 3 bases. From germline, CDR1 is ENHRY and CDR2 SYGVKD. CDR3 size: 13 residues. The CDR3 is CAIFPAGGYEQYF. The CDR3 bases are TGTGCCATCTTCCCAGCGGGGGGCTACGAGCAGTACTTC.

This clonotype was detected only a few times. The chain is built from TRBV20-1 and TRBJ2-7; no definite D call. Between the trimmed V and J ends, which lost 0 bases and 5 bases, there was a span of 11 bases. CDR1 DFQATT and CDR2 SNEGSKA come from the germline V gene (reference sequence). The CDR3 is made up of 13 amino acids. The CDR3 nucleotides are TGCAGTGCTAGAGATCCCCTAGGCAACGAGCAGTACTTC. Its translation is CSARDPLGNEQYF.

V gene TRBV10-3 combines with J gene TRBJ2-7, with 7 bases that match TRBD2. Trimming removed 0 bases from V and 4 bases from J; junction bases left unmatched: 3. This CDR3 has 14 amino acids. From germline, CDR1 is ENHRY and CDR2 SYGVKD. The chain's CDR3 is CAISESRREYEQYF. As DNA, the CDR3 is TGTGCCATCAGTGAGTCACGGCGGGAGTACGAGCAGTACTTC.

Many counts were recorded for this clonotype. The J gene is TRBJ2-1, the V gene TRBV5-1, with 8 bases identical to TRBD2. V dropped 2 bases and J dropped 6; count of bases not matched to a gene: 7. Germline V CDR1 and CDR2: SGHRS, YFSETQ. This CDR3 is built from 15 residues. As DNA, the CDR3 is TGCGCCAGCAGCTTAGCGGGGGCCGGGTCCAATGAGCAGTTCTTC. Translating it yields CASSLAGAGSNEQFF.

There are a few counts of this clonotype. This rearrangement joins TRBV9 to TRBJ2-1, with D maybe TRBD2 (5 bases). Trimming cost V 0 bases and J 8 bases, with 12 bases left between them. CDR1 SGDLS and CDR2 YYNGEE come from the germline V gene. The CDR3 contains 14 residues. CDR3 DNA: TGTGCCAGCAGCGTAGGGTGGGAGTCGCATGAGCAGTTCTTC. It encodes CASSVGWESHEQFF.

There are a few counts of this clonotype. The V gene is TRBV7-9, the J gene TRBJ2-7; D remains ambiguous. This CDR3 spans 14 amino acids. Between the trimmed V and J ends, which lost 5 bases and 0 bases, there was a span of 11 bases. The germline V gene encodes CDR1 SEHNR and CDR2 FQNEAQ (reference sequence). The CDR3 loop is CASSPETGSYEQYF. The DNA for the CDR3 is TGTGCCAGCAGCCCAGAGACTGGCTCCTACGAGCAGTACTTC.

This clonotype was observed a few times. The chain has TRBV6-5 and TRBJ2-1; D not resolved. The CDR3 is 12 amino acids. Germline V lookup: CDR1 MNHEY, CDR2 SVGAGI. Trimming left V 6 bases short and J 10 bases short, with 13 bases between. The CDR3 bases are TGTGCCAGCAGGACTCTCCGTGGGGAGCAGTTCTTC. Its protein product is CASRTLRGEQFF.

This clonotype has only a few counts. The V gene is TRBV20-1, the J gene TRBJ2-7; D might be TRBD2 (5 bases). Per the germline V gene, CDR1 is DFQATT and CDR2 is SNEGSKA (reference sequence). V was clipped by 2 bases and J by 3 bases, with 14 bases between them. This CDR3 contains 14 residues. The CDR3 DNA sequence: TGCAGTGCTAGAAGTTCCGCGGGCGGCTACGAGCAGTACTTC. Translating it yields CSARSSAGGYEQYF.

The chain employs TRBV7-9 and TRBJ2-3; D unresolved. Germline-derived CDR1 and CDR2 are SEHNR and FQNEAQ (reference sequence). The CDR3 is made up of 13 amino acids. Trimming removed 7 bases at V and 0 bases at J, with 8 bases between. CDR3 nucleotides: TGTGCCAGCATATTGGGCAGCACAGATACGCAGTATTTT. This sequence encodes CASILGSTDTQYF. The entire variable domain, with the rest obtained from reference TRBV7-9 and TRBJ2-3, is as follows: DTGVSQNPRHKITKRGQNVTFRCDPISEHNRLYWYRQTLGQGPEFLTYFQNEAQLEKSRLLSDRFSAERPKGSFSTLEIQRTEQGDSAMYLCASILGSTDTQYFGPGTRLTVL.

In this sample, this clonotype turned up a few times. The CDR3, as DNA: TGTGCCAGCAGCGCTGGGCGTAGGGGGGCCCAAGAGACCCAGTACTTC. Residues: CASSAGRRGAQETQYF. The chain is built from TRBV11-2 and TRBJ2-5; D is tentatively TRBD1 or TRBD2 (6 bases each). Germline V gene lookup returns CDR1 SGHAT and CDR2 FQNNGV. This CDR3 has 16 residues. Trimming took 5 bases from V and 1 from J, leaving 17 bases between them. Full variable domain (outside the CDR3, taken from reference TRBV11-2 and TRBJ2-5): EAGVAQSPRYKIIEKRQSVAFWCNPISGHATLYWYQQILGQGPKLLIQFQNNGVVDDSQLPKDRFSAERLKGVDSTLKIQPAKLEDSAVYLCASSAGRRGAQETQYFGPGTRLLVL.

The DNA of the CDR3 is TGTGCCAGCAGCCCCGGGACAGGGACTTCACCCCTCCACTTT. This gives the protein CASSPGTGTSPLHF. This chain joins TRBV5-8 and TRBJ1-6; 9 bases match TRBD1. Looked up from germline, CDR1 is SGHTS and CDR2 is YDEGEE. The CDR3 runs 14 residues. The V gene end was trimmed by 4 bases and the J gene end by 9 bases; junction bases not matched to a gene: 5.

This clonotype has ten or more counts. This rearrangement joins TRBV5-1 to TRBJ1-4; tentatively, D is TRBD1 (5 bases). V was cut by 4 bases and J by 5 bases, with 12 bases left in between. Germline CDR1 reads SGHRS; CDR2 reads YFSETQ. The CDR3 loop spans 14 amino acids. For the CDR3, the DNA is TGCGCCAGCAGCCCCGGGACGGGAAATGAAAAACTGTTTTTT. The encoded protein is CASSPGTGNEKLFF.

The chain is built from TRBV7-2 and TRBJ2-7; 10 nucleotides align to TRBD2. Losses at the gene ends were 5 bases for V and 3 bases for J; bases not matched to a gene: 7. CDR3 length: 15 residues. Germline CDR1 reads SGHTA; CDR2 reads FQGNSA. CDR3 coding DNA: TGTGCCAGCAGCCCGTCCTTAGCGGGGGGCTACGAGCAGTACTTC. Protein: CASSPSLAGGYEQYF.

This chain connects TRBV5-1 to TRBJ1-2, with no clear D. Deletions cut 0 bases from V and 4 bases from J, with 16 bases between. CDR1 SGHRS and CDR2 YFSETQ come from the germline V gene. This CDR3 is 16 amino acids long. CDR3: CASSLAFGVSRYGYTF. The CDR3 DNA is TGCGCCAGCAGCTTGGCCTTCGGGGTGTCCCGCTATGGCTACACCTTC.

This clonotype was observed at least ten times. The chain employs TRBV24-1 and TRBJ1-5, with D hard to call. CDR3 length: 13 amino acids. The V and J ends lost 0 bases and 7 bases respectively, with 6 bases between them. CDR1 is KGHDR and CDR2 is SFDVKD in the germline V gene. The CDR3 region has the DNA TGTGCCACCAGTGATTTGCTGGGACAGCCCCAGCATTTT. Protein sequence: CATSDLLGQPQHF.

Many counts were recorded for this clonotype. The chain uses TRBV4-3 and TRBJ1-2; 8 bases match TRBD1. The CDR3 extends over 19 amino acids. CDR1 and CDR2 (germline): LGHNA, YSLEER. With 2 bases clipped from V and 7 bases from J, the junction kept 21 bases outside the gene matches. CDR3 sequence reads: CASSQSLLRTGSPAGGYTF. DNA for the CDR3: TGCGCCAGCAGCCAATCCCTCCTAAGGACAGGGTCTCCTGCGGGTGGCTACACCTTC.

This clonotype appeared a few times. The rearrangement joins TRBV3-1 to TRBJ2-1; D ambiguous. Germline V CDR1 and CDR2: LGHDT, YNNKEL (reference sequence). The V end was cut by 3 bases, the J end by 5 bases, with 11 bases between. CDR3 size: 14 residues. This CDR3 is CASSHELPNNEQFF. As DNA, the CDR3 is TGTGCCAGCAGCCACGAGCTCCCGAACAATGAGCAGTTCTTC.

The J gene is TRBJ2-1, the V gene TRBV12-3 or TRBV12-4; D gene unclear. The V gene lost 5 bases and the J gene lost 0 bases, with 11 bases spanning the gap. This CDR3 has 15 amino acids. CDR3 sequence (DNA): TGTGCCAGCAGTAGGAAGTTAAGCTCCTACAATGAGCAGTTCTTC. Amino acid sequence: CASSRKLSSYNEQFF.

The genes are TRBV27 and TRBJ1-2, with 10 bases lining up with TRBD1. This CDR3 has 15 residues. J lost 9 bases, V lost 6 bases, and 13 bases had no gene match. Looked up from germline, CDR1 is MNHEY and CDR2 is SMNVEV (reference sequence). The CDR3 region is CASSYATGGVYSYTF. CDR3 bases: TGTGCCAGCAGCTACGCGACAGGGGGCGTTTATAGCTACACCTTC.

This chain joins TRBV10-3 and TRBJ1-6, with a tentative D call TRBD1 (5 bases). Trimming took 3 bases from V and 3 from J, leaving 12 bases between them. Germline lookup yields CDR1 ENHRY and CDR2 SYGVKD. This CDR3 region has 16 residues. The CDR3 sequence: CAISERQPSYNSPLHF. The CDR3 region has the DNA TGTGCCATCAGTGAAAGACAGCCCAGCTATAATTCACCCCTCCACTTT.

CDR3 sequence reads: CASSQGPQSTLHF. CDR3 in DNA: TGTGCCAGCAGCCAAGGGCCGCAGAGTACCCTCCACTTT. This sequence joins TRBV3-1 and TRBJ1-6; D not certain. Looked up from germline, CDR1 is LGHDT and CDR2 is YNNKEL (reference sequence). CDR3 length: 13 amino acids. Trimming removed 1 base from V and 14 bases from J, with 12 bases in between.

This clonotype has only a few counts. J is TRBJ2-7 and V is TRBV18, with D maybe TRBD1 (6 bases). The germline gives CDR1 KGHSH, CDR2 LQKENI. The CDR3 contains 17 residues. V lost 1 base, J lost 2 bases, and 18 bases lay in between. The CDR3: CASSPQKRRGIPYEQYF. DNA of the CDR3: TGTGCCAGCTCACCACAAAAACGTAGGGGGATTCCCTACGAGCAGTACTTC.

This clonotype has a handful of counts. CDR3 sequence (DNA): TGTGCCAGCAGCTACGGGACAGGGGCTTTCACTGAAGCTTTCTTT. This translates into CASSYGTGAFTEAFF. The chain has TRBV7-9 and TRBJ1-1, with TRBD1 matching 10 bases. CDR3 length: 15 amino acids. Germline V gene lookup returns CDR1 SEHNR and CDR2 FQNEAQ (reference sequence). With 4 bases clipped from V and 4 bases from J, the junction kept 6 bases outside the gene matches. Using reference TRBV7-9 and TRBJ1-1 for the parts outside the CDR3, the full variable domain is DTGVSQNPRHKITKRGQNVTFRCDPISEHNRLYWYRQTLGQGPEFLTYFQNEAQLEKSRLLSDRFSAERPKGSFSTLEIQRTEQGDSAMYLCASSYGTGAFTEAFFGQGTRLTVV.

This clonotype appeared a few times. The V gene is TRBV28, the J gene TRBJ1-2, with 8 bases fitting TRBD1. Germline V gene sequence: CDR1 MDHEN, CDR2 SYDVKM. With V trimmed by 9 bases and J by 8 bases, 8 bases remained unmatched. The CDR3 totals 12 residues. CDR3 DNA sequence: TGTGCCAGTACGCAGGGGGCGAGGGGCTACACCTTC. Residues: CASTQGARGYTF.

This clonotype was detected only a few times. The chain uses TRBV29-1 and TRBJ2-5; tentatively, D is TRBD1 or TRBD2 (5 bases each). Germline assignment: CDR1 SQVTM and CDR2 ANQGSEA. The V gene lost 0 bases and the J gene lost 2 bases, with 10 bases spanning the gap. The CDR3 totals 14 residues. The CDR3, as DNA: TGCAGCGTTGAAGATCGGGGCAGACAAGAGACCCAGTACTTC. This gives the protein CSVEDRGRQETQYF.